One sample yielded the 12 T cell receptor beta chains listed below, sequenced in a study of identical twins. Using its own MiXCR run on the 5' RACE reads, TCRdb lists one record per CDR3 protein. The table includes around 340,000 distinct CDR3 sequences, 9% to 15% detected once. The sample also formed part of further work on yellow fever vaccine responses in identical twins.

Sequences were obtained from CD8+ T cells sorted from blood. These receptors were taken from a woman aged 18 to 35 in good health.

This clonotype was observed a handful of times. This sequence joins TRBV29-1 and TRBJ2-1, with 11 bases aligning to TRBD2. This CDR3 has 14 residues. From germline, CDR1 is SQVTM and CDR2 ANQGSEA. V trimming: 7 bases; J trimming: 6 bases; junction bases outside the gene matches: 8. The CDR3, as DNA: TGCAGCGCTAAAACTAGCGGGAGCATCAATGAGCAGTTCTTC. It codes for CSAKTSGSINEQFF.

This clonotype has a handful of counts. This chain joins TRBV5-5 and TRBJ2-7; 8 bases align to TRBD2. The V segment lost 0 bases and the J segment 4 bases; nucleotides outside the gene matches: 3. The germline V gene has CDR1 SGHKS and CDR2 YYEKEE (reference sequence). This CDR3 contains 14 residues. CDR3 sequence: CASSLGSGAYEQYF. The CDR3 nucleotides are TGTGCCAGCAGCTTGGGTAGCGGGGCTTACGAGCAGTACTTC. Looking up the rest from reference TRBV5-5 and TRBJ2-7 gives the full variable domain: DAGVTQSPTHLIKTRGQQVTLRCSPISGHKSVSWYQQVLGQGPQFIFQYYEKEERGRGNFPDRFSARQFPNYSSELNVNALLLGDSALYLCASSLGSGAYEQYFGPGTRLTVT.

This clonotype was counted between two and nine times. In DNA, the CDR3 is TGTGCCAGCAGCCGACAGTCGAAGCCCTACGAGCAGTACGTC. Translation: CASSRQSKPYEQYV. This rearrangement joins TRBV14 to TRBJ2-7; tentatively, D is TRBD1 (5 bases). CDR1 and CDR2 from the germline V gene are SGHDN and FVKESK. This CDR3 is built from 14 residues. Trimming cost V 4 bases and J 2 bases, with 12 bases left between them.

V usage is TRBV7-9 and J usage is TRBJ1-1; D unclear. Germline V gives CDR1 SEHNR, CDR2 FQNEAQ (reference sequence). The germline V and J ends were trimmed by 6 bases and 4 bases, with 12 bases remaining between them. This CDR3 is 13 amino acids long. The CDR3 DNA reads TGTGCCAGCAGTTCGGGGATGACCACTGAAGCTTTCTTT. Translated: CASSSGMTTEAFF.

In this sample, this clonotype turned up a few times. This chain uses TRBV29-1 with TRBJ1-1, with D tentatively TRBD1 (5 bases). The germline V and J ends were trimmed by 3 bases and 5 bases, with 10 bases remaining between them. The CDR3 runs to 12 residues. Germline loops: CDR1 SQVTM, CDR2 ANQGSEA. CDR3: CSVDGGRTEAFF. Written as DNA, the CDR3 is TGCAGCGTTGACGGGGGAAGAACTGAAGCTTTCTTT.

This clonotype has a handful of counts. As DNA, the CDR3 is TGTGCCAGCAGCTATGGGACCGCCGGTCTAGAAAGCACAGATACGCAGTATTTT. Translating gives CASSYGTAGLESTDTQYF. The chain links TRBV11-2 to TRBJ2-3; either TRBD1 or TRBD2 may fit D (5 bases each). CDR3 length: 18 residues. Germline-derived CDR1 and CDR2 are SGHAT and FQNNGV. V was pared by 4 bases and J by 0 bases, with 20 bases between.

The rearrangement links TRBV6-2 or TRBV6-3 to TRBJ2-3, with 10 positions matching TRBD2. Germline V lookup: CDR1 MNHEY, CDR2 SVGEGT. This CDR3 contains 18 residues. The J segment lost 4 bases and the V segment lost 3 bases, leaving 13 bases of the junction unmatched. The CDR3, as DNA: TGTGCCAGCAGTTATCATTCCACTAGCGGGGAGTGGGCAGATACGCAGTATTTT. Residues: CASSYHSTSGEWADTQYF.

This clonotype has only a few counts. The chain joins TRBV14 to TRBJ1-6, with 9 bases fitting TRBD1. The CDR3 covers 15 residues. Germline V gene sequence: CDR1 SGHDN, CDR2 FVKESK. J lost 7 bases, V lost 3 bases, and 4 bases had no gene match. The CDR3 DNA is TGTGCCAGCAGCCAGAGGACAGGGGACAATTCACCCCTCCACTTT. Protein: CASSQRTGDNSPLHF.

The chain uses TRBV18 and TRBJ1-5, with D tentatively TRBD1 (5 bases). V lost 6 bases, J lost 7 bases, and 10 bases lay in between. Germline-derived CDR1 and CDR2 are KGHSH and LQKENI. CDR3 length equals 12 residues. The CDR3 is CASSYSGQPQHF. In nucleotides, the CDR3 is TGTGCCAGCTCCTACTCAGGGCAGCCCCAGCATTTT.

This clonotype showed up just a few times. The rearrangement uses TRBV4-1 and TRBJ2-1; D uncertain. The V end lost 1 base, the J end lost 7 bases, and 8 bases lay between the germline ends. The CDR3 has 13 amino acids. The V gene's germline CDR1 is MGHRA and CDR2 YSYEKL. The CDR3 nucleotides are TGCGCCAGCAGCCAAGTCTCTGGGAATGAGCAGTTCTTC. Its translation is CASSQVSGNEQFF.

This clonotype showed up just a few times. The J gene is TRBJ1-1, the V gene TRBV7-6; 8 nucleotides align to TRBD1. Germline V CDR1 and CDR2: SGHVS, FNYEAQ. The J segment lost 0 bases and the V segment lost 5 bases, leaving 8 bases of the junction unmatched. This CDR3 has 16 residues. DNA for the CDR3: TGTGCCAGCAGCCCTAGACAGGGGCTCATGAACACTGAAGCTTTCTTT. Residues: CASSPRQGLMNTEAFF. Looking up the rest from reference TRBV7-6 and TRBJ1-1 gives the full variable domain: GAGVSQSPRYKVTKRGQDVALRCDPISGHVSLYWYRQALGQGPEFLTYFNYEAQQDKSGLPNDRFSAERPEGSISTLTIQRTEQRDSAMYRCASSPRQGLMNTEAFFGQGTRLTVV.

CDR3: CATSDGREGETQYF. For the CDR3, the DNA is TGTGCCACCAGTGATGGGCGTGAGGGGGAGACCCAGTACTTC. The rearrangement uses TRBV24-1 and TRBJ2-5; D is possibly TRBD1 or TRBD2 (5 bases each). V shed 3 bases and J shed 5 bases, with 12 bases lying between them. Germline assignment: CDR1 KGHDR and CDR2 SFDVKD. CDR3 length: 14 residues.